Described below is a single T cell receptor (beta chain) sequence and its context. Two negative PCRs, clearance, or symptom resolution had been documented for recovered Cohort 3 donors. This sample was included in a study of blood T cell repertoires in COVID-19. Study background: COVID-19 samples collected from the United States, Italy and Spain covered acute and convalescent phases. PBMCs, B-cell-depleted T cells, or T cells provided the cDNA or gDNA that made up the material.

CDR3 length: 14 amino acids. V shed 2 bases and J shed 4 bases, with 8 bases lying between them. Germline assignment: CDR1 LGHNT and CDR2 FRNRAP. Methods used by the authors: It was from reference gene primer amplification that nucleated cell counts were estimated. Assay used: immunoSEQ multiplex PCR; TCRdb lists only in-frame clones, some missing. For V, J and clone size, that table is used; D and trimming come from the DNA. The sample contains around 500,000 clones, 88% of which appear only once. This sequence joins TRBV12-5 and TRBJ2-2; D might be TRBD1 (6 bases). This sequence was found in a woman aged 60-75 years who had recovered from COVID-19. Sequencing was done on a sample of PBMCs or T cells enriched from blood (not recorded which). The chain's CDR3 is CASGLTGTTGELFF. For the CDR3, the DNA is TGTGCTAGTGGTTTGACAGGGACCACCGGGGAGCTGTTTTTT.